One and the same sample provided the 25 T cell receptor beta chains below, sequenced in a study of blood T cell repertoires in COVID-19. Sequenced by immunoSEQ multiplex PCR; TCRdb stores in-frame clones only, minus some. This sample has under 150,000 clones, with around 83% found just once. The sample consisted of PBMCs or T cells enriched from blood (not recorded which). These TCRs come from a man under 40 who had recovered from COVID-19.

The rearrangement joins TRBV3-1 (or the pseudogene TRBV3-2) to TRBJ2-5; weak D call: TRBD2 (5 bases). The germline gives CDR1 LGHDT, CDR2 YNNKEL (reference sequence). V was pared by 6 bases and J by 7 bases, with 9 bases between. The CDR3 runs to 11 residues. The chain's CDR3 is CASSEGGTQYF. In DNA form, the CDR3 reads TGTGCCAGCAGTGAAGGAGGGACCCAGTACTTC.

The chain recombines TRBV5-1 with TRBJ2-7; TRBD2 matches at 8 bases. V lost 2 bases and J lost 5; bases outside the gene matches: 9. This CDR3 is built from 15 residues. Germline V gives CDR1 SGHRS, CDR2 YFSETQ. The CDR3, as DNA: TGCGCCAGCAGCTTAATAGGCAGCGGGAGCCACGAGCAGTACTTC. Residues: CASSLIGSGSHEQYF.

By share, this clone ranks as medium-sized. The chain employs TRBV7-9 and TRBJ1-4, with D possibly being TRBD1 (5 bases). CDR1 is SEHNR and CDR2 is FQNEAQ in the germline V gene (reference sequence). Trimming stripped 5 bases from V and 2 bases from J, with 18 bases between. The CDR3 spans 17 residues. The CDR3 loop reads CASSPKIGAGTNEKLFF. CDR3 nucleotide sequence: TGTGCCAGCAGCCCCAAGATTGGGGCGGGGACTAATGAAAAACTGTTTTTT.

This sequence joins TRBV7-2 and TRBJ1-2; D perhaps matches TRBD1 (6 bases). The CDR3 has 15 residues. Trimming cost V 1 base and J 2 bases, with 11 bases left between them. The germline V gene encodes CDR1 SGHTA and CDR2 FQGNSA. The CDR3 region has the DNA TGTGCCAGCAGCTTAGGGGGGACACCGAACTATGGCTACACCTTC. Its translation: CASSLGGTPNYGYTF.

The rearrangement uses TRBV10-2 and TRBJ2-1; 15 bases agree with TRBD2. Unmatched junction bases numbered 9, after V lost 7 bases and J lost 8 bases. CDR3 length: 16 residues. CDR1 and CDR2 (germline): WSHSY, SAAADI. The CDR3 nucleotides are TGCGCCAGCAAACCCCACGGACTAGCGGGGGGGGATGAGCAGTTCTTC. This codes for CASKPHGLAGGDEQFF.

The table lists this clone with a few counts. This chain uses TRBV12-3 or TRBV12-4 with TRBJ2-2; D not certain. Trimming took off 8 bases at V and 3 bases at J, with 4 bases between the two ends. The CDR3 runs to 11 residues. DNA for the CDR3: TGTGCCAGCCAATACACCGGGGAGCTGTTTTTT. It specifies CASQYTGELFF.

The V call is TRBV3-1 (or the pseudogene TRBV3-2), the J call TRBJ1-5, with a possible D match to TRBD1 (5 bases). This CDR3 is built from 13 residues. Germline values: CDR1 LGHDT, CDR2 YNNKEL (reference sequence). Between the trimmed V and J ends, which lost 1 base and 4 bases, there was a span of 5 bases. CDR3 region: CASSQGQNQPQHF. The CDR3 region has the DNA TGTGCCAGCAGCCAAGGACAGAATCAGCCCCAGCATTTT.

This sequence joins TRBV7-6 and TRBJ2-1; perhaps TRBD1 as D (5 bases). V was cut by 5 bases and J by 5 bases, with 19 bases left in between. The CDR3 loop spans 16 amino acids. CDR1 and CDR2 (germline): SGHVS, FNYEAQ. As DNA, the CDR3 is TGTGCCAGCAGCCCAATGGGGCAGGGAACTAACAATGAGCAGTTCTTC. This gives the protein CASSPMGQGTNNEQFF. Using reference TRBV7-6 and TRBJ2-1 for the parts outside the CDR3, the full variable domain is GAGVSQSPRYKVTKRGQDVALRCDPISGHVSLYWYRQALGQGPEFLTYFNYEAQQDKSGLPNDRFSAERPEGSISTLTIQRTEQRDSAMYRCASSPMGQGTNNEQFFGPGTRLTVL.

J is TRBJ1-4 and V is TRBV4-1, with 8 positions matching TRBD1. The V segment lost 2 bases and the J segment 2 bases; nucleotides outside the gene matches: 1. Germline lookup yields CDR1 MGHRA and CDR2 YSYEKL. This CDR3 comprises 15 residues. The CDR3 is CASSQRTGTNEKLFF. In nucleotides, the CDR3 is TGCGCCAGCAGCCAACGGACAGGGACTAATGAAAAACTGTTTTTT.

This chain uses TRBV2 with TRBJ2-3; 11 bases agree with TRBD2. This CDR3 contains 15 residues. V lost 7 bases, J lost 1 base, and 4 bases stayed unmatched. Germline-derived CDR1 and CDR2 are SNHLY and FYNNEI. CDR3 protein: CASKLAGEGTDTQYF. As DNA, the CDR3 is TGTGCCAGCAAACTAGCGGGGGAGGGCACAGATACGCAGTATTTT.

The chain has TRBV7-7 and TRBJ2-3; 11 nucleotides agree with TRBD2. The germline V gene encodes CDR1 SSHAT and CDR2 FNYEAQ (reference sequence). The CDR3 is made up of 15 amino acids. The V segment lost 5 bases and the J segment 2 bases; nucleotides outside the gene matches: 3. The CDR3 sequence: CASSTGLADTDTQYF. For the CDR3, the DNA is TGTGCCAGCAGCACGGGACTAGCGGACACAGATACGCAGTATTTT.

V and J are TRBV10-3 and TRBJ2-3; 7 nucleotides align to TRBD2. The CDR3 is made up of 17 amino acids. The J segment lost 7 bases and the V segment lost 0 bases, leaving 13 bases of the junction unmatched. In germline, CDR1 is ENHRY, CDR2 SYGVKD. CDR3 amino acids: CAISESGTRSGGYTQYF. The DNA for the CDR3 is TGTGCCATCAGTGAGTCCGGGACGAGGTCGGGGGGATATACGCAGTATTTT.

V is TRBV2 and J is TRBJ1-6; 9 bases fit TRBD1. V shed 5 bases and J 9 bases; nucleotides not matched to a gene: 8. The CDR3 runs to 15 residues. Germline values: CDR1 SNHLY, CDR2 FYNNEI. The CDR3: CASSPQGARGSPLHF. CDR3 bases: TGTGCCAGCAGTCCACAGGGGGCCCGGGGTTCACCCCTCCACTTT.

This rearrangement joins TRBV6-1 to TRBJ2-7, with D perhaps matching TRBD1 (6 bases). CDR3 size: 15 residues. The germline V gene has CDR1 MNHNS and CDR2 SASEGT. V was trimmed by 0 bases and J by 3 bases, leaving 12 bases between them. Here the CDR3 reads CASSEAWGPHYEQYV. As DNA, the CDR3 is TGTGCCAGCAGTGAAGCGTGGGGGCCGCACTACGAGCAGTACGTC.

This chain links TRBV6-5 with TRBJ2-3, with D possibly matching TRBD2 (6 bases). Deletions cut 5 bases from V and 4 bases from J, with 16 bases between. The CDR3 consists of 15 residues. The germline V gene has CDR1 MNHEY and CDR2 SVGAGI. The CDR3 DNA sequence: TGTGCCAGCAGTCTCACGGGAGTCGGTGCAGATACGCAGTATTTT. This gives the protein CASSLTGVGADTQYF.

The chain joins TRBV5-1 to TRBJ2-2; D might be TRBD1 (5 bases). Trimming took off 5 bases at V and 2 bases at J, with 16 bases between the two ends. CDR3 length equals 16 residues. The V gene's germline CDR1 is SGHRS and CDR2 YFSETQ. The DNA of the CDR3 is TGCGCCAGCAGACCGATGGGGCAGGCCAACACCGGGGAGCTGTTTTTT. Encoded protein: CASRPMGQANTGELFF.

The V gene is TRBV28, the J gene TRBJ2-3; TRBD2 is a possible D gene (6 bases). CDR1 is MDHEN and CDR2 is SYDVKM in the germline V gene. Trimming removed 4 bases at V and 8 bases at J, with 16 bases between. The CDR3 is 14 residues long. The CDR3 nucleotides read TGTGCCAGCAGTTCCGGGGAGGTCCGGGGTACGCAGTATTTT. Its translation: CASSSGEVRGTQYF. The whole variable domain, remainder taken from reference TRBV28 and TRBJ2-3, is DVKVTQSSRYLVKRTGEKVFLECVQDMDHENMFWYRQDPGLGLRLIYFSYDVKMKEKGDIPEGYSVSREKKERFSLILESASTNQTSMYLCASSSGEVRGTQYFGPGTRLTVL.

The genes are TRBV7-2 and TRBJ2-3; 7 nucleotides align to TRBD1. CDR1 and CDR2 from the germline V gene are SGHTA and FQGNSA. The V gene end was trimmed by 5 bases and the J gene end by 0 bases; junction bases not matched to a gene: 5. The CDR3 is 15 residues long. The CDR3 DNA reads TGTGCCAGCAGCCCGACAGGGAAAAGCACAGATACGCAGTATTTT. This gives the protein CASSPTGKSTDTQYF.

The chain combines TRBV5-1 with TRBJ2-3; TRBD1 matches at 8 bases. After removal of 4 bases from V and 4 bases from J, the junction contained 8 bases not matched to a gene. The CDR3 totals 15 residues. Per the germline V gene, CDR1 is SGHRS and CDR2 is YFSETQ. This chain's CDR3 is CASSPIGQGADTQYF. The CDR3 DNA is TGCGCCAGCAGCCCGATCGGACAGGGAGCAGATACGCAGTATTTT.

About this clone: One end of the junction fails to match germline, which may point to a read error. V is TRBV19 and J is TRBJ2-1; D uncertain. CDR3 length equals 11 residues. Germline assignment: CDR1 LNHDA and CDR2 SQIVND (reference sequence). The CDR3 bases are TGTGCCAGTAGTATTACCACCTACCCGGTCTTC. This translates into CASSITTYPVF.

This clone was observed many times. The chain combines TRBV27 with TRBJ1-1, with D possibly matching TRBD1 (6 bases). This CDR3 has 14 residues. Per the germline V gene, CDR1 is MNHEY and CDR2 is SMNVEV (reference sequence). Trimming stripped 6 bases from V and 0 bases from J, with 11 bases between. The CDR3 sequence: CASRSDSMNTEAFF. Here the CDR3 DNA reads TGTGCCAGCAGGTCGGACAGCATGAACACTGAAGCTTTCTTT.

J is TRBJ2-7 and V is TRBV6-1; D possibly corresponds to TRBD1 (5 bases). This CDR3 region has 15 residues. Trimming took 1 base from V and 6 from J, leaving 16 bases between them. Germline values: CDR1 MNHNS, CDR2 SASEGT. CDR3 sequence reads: CASSEGSTEWAEQYV. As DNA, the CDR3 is TGTGCCAGCAGTGAAGGTTCGACAGAATGGGCCGAGCAGTACGTC.

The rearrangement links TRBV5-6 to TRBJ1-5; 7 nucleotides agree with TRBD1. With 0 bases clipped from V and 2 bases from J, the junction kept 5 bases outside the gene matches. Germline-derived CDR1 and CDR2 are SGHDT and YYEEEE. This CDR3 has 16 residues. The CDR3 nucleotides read TGTGCCAGCAGCTTGGCAGGGGGTTTTGGCAATCAGCCCCAGCATTTT. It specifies CASSLAGGFGNQPQHF.

CDR3 region: CASSGTGTLRAFF. The DNA for the CDR3 is TGTGCCAGCAGTGGGACAGGAACACTGAGAGCTTTCTTT. J is TRBJ1-1 and V is TRBV2; 7 bases are a match to TRBD1. The CDR3 has 13 amino acids. The ends lost 4 bases at V and 10 bases at J; junction bases unmatched: 9. Germline V gene lookup returns CDR1 SNHLY and CDR2 FYNNEI.

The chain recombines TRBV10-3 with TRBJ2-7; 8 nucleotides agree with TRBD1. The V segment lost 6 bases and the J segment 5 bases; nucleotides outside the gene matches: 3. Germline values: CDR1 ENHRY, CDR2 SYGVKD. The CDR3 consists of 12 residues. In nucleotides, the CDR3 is TGTGCCATCAGGGAACAGGGGGACGAGCAGTACTTC. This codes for CAIREQGDEQYF.